Listed below are T cell receptor beta chains from one sample, sequenced in a study of shared clonotypes between healthy human individuals. The method was immunoSEQ multiplex PCR; TCRdb's version includes in-frame clones alone and lacks a portion of them. The sample lists about half a million clones; around 77% were seen once. Sample: PBMCs. These receptors were obtained from a woman in her 40s in good health. Some clones in this sample may be carry-over from other donors' samples. Both conserved end residues are part of each CDR3. D genes are given only for firm matches. Expanded clones are given a class, and other clones once, few, many or no size at all.

.,.,TRBV7-6,TRBJ2-5,CASSLAQEETQYF,TGTGCCAGCAGCTTAGCACAGGAAGAGACCCAGTACTTC
.,.,TRBV5-1,TRBJ2-2,CASSPREDSTGELFF,TGCGCCAGCAGCCCACGGGAGGACAGCACCGGGGAGCTGTTTTTT
TRBD1,.,TRBV29-1,TRBJ1-2,CSVDSDRGDYGYTF,TGCAGCGTCGACTCGGACAGGGGAGACTATGGCTACACCTTC
.,.,TRBV7-9,TRBJ2-1,CASSLFLIGNEQFF,TGTGCCAGCAGCTTATTCCTAATCGGCAATGAGCAGTTCTTC
.,.,TRBV18,TRBJ1-4,CASSPQGFGDEKLFF,TGTGCCAGCTCACCACAAGGATTCGGGGATGAAAAACTGTTTTTT
TRBD1,.,TRBV20-1,TRBJ2-7,CSARGQGEQYF,TGCAGTGCTAGGGGACAGGGGGAGCAGTACTTC
.,many,TRBV5-4,TRBJ1-2,CASSRDTANYGYTF,TGTGCCAGCAGCAGGGACACGGCTAACTATGGCTACACCTTC
TRBD1,.,TRBV19,TRBJ2-5,CASSTTGEQETQYF,TGTGCCAGTAGTACAACAGGGGAACAAGAGACCCAGTACTTC
TRBD1,.,TRBV5-1,TRBJ1-1,CASSVGTGSTEAFF,TGCGCCAGCAGCGTCGGGACAGGGAGTACTGAAGCTTTCTTT
TRBD1,.,TRBV19,TRBJ1-2,CASSPTGEGYGYTF,TGTGCCAGTAGTCCAACAGGGGAAGGCTATGGCTACACCTTC
TRBD2,.,TRBV4-1,TRBJ2-5,CASSQQGLAVETQYF,TGCGCCAGCAGCCAACAGGGACTAGCGGTAGAGACCCAGTACTTC
.,few,TRBV7-2,TRBJ1-2,CASSSEAAGYTF,TGTGCCAGCAGCTCAGAAGCCGCTGGCTACACCTTC
.,.,TRBV18,TRBJ1-2,CASSPLAEGYGYTF,TGTGCCAGCTCACCACTTGCTGAGGGCTATGGCTACACCTTC
.,.,TRBV28,TRBJ2-7,CASSSAGHSYEQYF,TGTGCCAGCAGTAGCGCAGGACATTCCTACGAGCAGTACTTC
TRBD1,.,TRBV11-3,TRBJ2-1,CASSLRTGGSEQFF,TGTGCCAGCAGCTTAAGAACAGGGGGCAGTGAGCAGTTCTTC
.,.,TRBV30,TRBJ2-3,CAWREGAAGRGRADTQYF,TGTGCCTGGAGAGAAGGGGCCGCGGGAAGGGGGAGGGCAGATACGCAGTATTTT
.,.,TRBV29-1,TRBJ2-2,CSVRRSANTGELFF,TGCAGCGTCCGCCGGTCCGCGAACACCGGGGAGCTGTTTTTT
TRBD2,many,TRBV6-1,TRBJ2-1,CAGGLAGNNEQFF,TGTGCCGGCGGACTAGCGGGAAACAATGAGCAGTTCTTC
TRBD1,.,TRBV5-1,TRBJ2-3,CASSLGQGASNERDTQYF,TGCGCCAGCAGCTTGGGACAGGGGGCTAGTAATGAACGGGATACGCAGTATTTT
.,.,TRBV21-1,TRBJ1-2,CASSNPRGGRYGYTF,TGTGCCAGCAGCAACCCCCGGGGGGGGCGCTATGGCTACACCTTC
TRBD1,many,TRBV29-1,TRBJ1-1,CSAYTGTENTEAFF,TGCAGCGCCTACACAGGGACAGAGAACACTGAAGCTTTCTTT
TRBD2,.,TRBV7-8,TRBJ2-2,CASSSGRIPGLAVQSNTGELFF,TGTGCCAGCAGTTCGGGTCGTATCCCGGGACTAGCGGTACAGTCGAACACCGGGGAGCTGTTTTTT
.,.,TRBV19,TRBJ2-7,CASSQGYSREQYF,TGTGCCAGTAGTCAGGGGTACTCTCGGGAGCAGTACTTC
TRBD1,.,TRBV10-3,TRBJ2-2,CAISESQGAHTGELFF,TGTGCCATCAGTGAGTCTCAGGGGGCGCACACCGGGGAGCTGTTTTTT
TRBD1,.,TRBV9,TRBJ1-2,CASSSTDRGYGYTF,TGTGCCAGCAGCAGTACAGACAGGGGGTATGGCTACACCTTC
.,.,TRBV27,TRBJ1-1,CASSFGGLMNTEAFF,TGTGCCAGCAGTTTTGGAGGGCTTATGAACACTGAAGCTTTCTTT
TRBD2,few,TRBV10-3,TRBJ2-5,CAISDGLAGRETQYF,TGTGCCATCAGTGATGGACTAGCGGGACGCGAGACCCAGTACTTC
.,.,TRBV4-3,TRBJ2-1,CASSPPGRSGNEQFF,TGCGCCAGCAGCCCCCCGGGCCGATCAGGCAATGAGCAGTTCTTC
TRBD1,once,TRBV19,TRBJ2-5,CASSTLDRGAETQYF,TGTGCCAGTAGTACTCTGGACAGGGGGGCGGAGACCCAGTACTTC
TRBD2,.,TRBV27,TRBJ2-7,CASSLKGGGFSYEQYF,TGTGCCAGCAGTTTAAAGGGCGGGGGTTTCTCCTACGAGCAGTACTTC
.,.,TRBV5-5,TRBJ1-3,CASSLVAEMSSGNTIYF,TGTGCCAGCAGCTTGGTGGCGGAAATGAGCTCTGGAAACACCATATATTTT
.,.,TRBV6-1,TRBJ2-5,CASSEMWGRETQYF,TGTGCCAGCAGTGAAATGTGGGGCCGAGAGACCCAGTACTTC
TRBD1,few,TRBV14,TRBJ1-4,CASSPRTGGAEKLFF,TGTGCCAGCAGCCCCCGTACAGGGGGCGCGGAAAAACTGTTTTTT
TRBD1,many,TRBV18,TRBJ2-7,CASSQDRVSEQYF,TGTGCCAGCTCACAGGACAGGGTGAGCGAGCAGTACTTC
TRBD2,.,TRBV7-8,TRBJ2-5,CASSLGAGLAVGETQYF,TGTGCCAGCAGCTTAGGGGCCGGACTAGCCGTGGGAGAGACCCAGTACTTC
.,.,TRBV18,TRBJ2-7,CASSSGRVPYEQYF,TGTGCCAGCTCATCCGGACGGGTTCCCTACGAGCAGTACTTC
TRBD2,many,TRBV19,TRBJ2-7,CASSIRWIAGGSSYEQYF,TGTGCCAGTAGTATTCGTTGGATAGCGGGAGGGAGCTCCTACGAGCAGTACTTC
.,few,TRBV5-4,TRBJ1-6,CASSLGQPDSPLHF,TGTGCCAGCAGCTTGGGGCAGCCTGATTCACCCCTCCACTTT
.,few,TRBV2,TRBJ2-7,CASRSDGGESREQYF,TGTGCCAGCCGAAGTGATGGGGGAGAGTCGAGGGAGCAGTACTTC
.,.,TRBV29-1,TRBJ2-1,CSVVGRAGNNEQFF,TGCAGCGTTGTTGGCAGGGCCGGCAACAATGAGCAGTTCTTC
.,.,TRBV27,TRBJ1-1,CASSLGRVTTEAFF,TGTGCCAGCAGTTTGGGGCGGGTCACCACTGAAGCTTTCTTT
.,.,TRBV11-2,TRBJ2-5,CASSFGQQETQYF,TGTGCCAGCAGCTTCGGACAGCAAGAGACCCAGTACTTC
TRBD1,few,TRBV4-1,TRBJ1-6,CASRRTGGKGSPLHF,TGCGCCAGCAGGCGCACAGGGGGTAAGGGTTCACCCCTCCACTTT
.,many,TRBV5-4,TRBJ1-2,CASSLVGSGYTF,TGTGCCAGCAGCTTGGTGGGATCTGGCTACACCTTC
.,.,TRBV30,TRBJ1-1,CAWGAGPTEAFF,TGTGCCTGGGGAGCGGGGCCCACTGAGGCTTTCTTT